This T cell receptor beta chain was documented in a study of blood T cell repertoires in COVID-19 (TCRdb year 2020). Turning to the overall study: The collaborator samples originated in the United States, Italy and Spain and spanned the acute and convalescent phases of COVID-19. The samples were drawn from two sources: the first 160 participants of the ongoing ImmuneRACE study, and 1,254 subjects contributed by 6 global collaborators. Sample metadata almost always included a de-identified subject ID, COVID-19 status, age in years and sex. Where available, HLA class I and class II types were obtained from metadata supplied by the sample provider rather than from assay-based typing. Subjects who had been exposed to COVID-19, were actively infected with it, or had recovered from it provided the deeply sampled blood TCRbeta repertoires that made up the dataset. The material from the prospective study consisted of cDNA or gDNA derived from T cells, B-cell-depleted T cells, or PBMCs. A freely available public database, intended as a resource for researchers studying the immune response to SARS-CoV-2, is where the repertoires were released.

CDR1 and CDR2 were assigned from the germline V gene as LGHNA and YNFKEQ. At the junction V is shortened by 0 bases and J by 4 bases; bases outside the gene matches: 5. The CDR3 runs 15 amino acids, cysteine and phenylalanine included. Of the read, only the CDR3 DNA is kept; its 45 bases are in frame from base 1. The collaborating institutions used their own protocols to collect whole blood in K2EDTA tubes. For TCRbeta analysis, collaborators shipped samples in one of three forms: frozen whole blood, isolated PBMCs, or DNA extracted from either of those sample types. About this clone: What this receptor recognizes is not known. No base quality values were provided; no much bigger clone lies one nucleotide off.

Paper-wide results and their limitations: The amount of clinical and demographic metadata varied by source and participant and was provided uncurated.

The immunoSEQ Assay, a bias-controlled multiplex PCR, was used to amplify TCRbeta CDR3 regions from genomic DNA. The original pipeline was this. Nucleated cell counts per sample were estimated from amplification of reference gene primers within the assay. To quantify the absolute abundance of each unique TCRbeta CDR3 rearrangement, sequence reads were collapsed and filtered. Productive Simpson clonality was computed per sample as the square root of Simpson's diversity index over productive rearrangements. What TCRdb holds here is the immuneACCESS table cut down to in-frame rearrangements. Part of the clones is not present; checked against another copy, under half of the missing clones reflect an unresolved V gene, and the others are unexplained. The V and J calls and clone size are taken from that table; D and trimming were inferred from the DNA. The sample includes under 95,000 clones, with more than 80% observed a single time. Roughly 29% of the sample is held by the ten biggest clonotypes.

Sequenced sample: peripheral blood. The sequence links TRBV4-2 to TRBJ2-7; TRBD1 matches 8 bases in the middle. The receptor was derived from a woman older than 75 with acute or convalescent COVID-19. The CDR3 reads as follows: CASSQDMRQGYEQYF. Read as DNA, the sequence is TGTGCCAGCAGCCAAGATATGCGACAGGGGTACGAGCAGTACTTC.